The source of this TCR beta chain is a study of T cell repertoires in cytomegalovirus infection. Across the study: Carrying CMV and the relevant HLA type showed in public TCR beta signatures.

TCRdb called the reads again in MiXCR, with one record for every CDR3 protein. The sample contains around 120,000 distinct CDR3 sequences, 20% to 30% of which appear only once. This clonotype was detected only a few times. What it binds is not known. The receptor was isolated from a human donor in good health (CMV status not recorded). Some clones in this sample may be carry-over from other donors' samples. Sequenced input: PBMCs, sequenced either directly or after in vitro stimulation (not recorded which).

CDR3 residues: CASSPGRGGEKLFF. The CDR3, as DNA: TGTGCCAGCAGCCCTGGAAGGGGTGGTGAAAAACTGTTTTTT. This rearrangement joins TRBV7-9 to TRBJ1-4; perhaps TRBD1 as D (5 bases). CDR1 is SEHNR and CDR2 is FQNEAQ in the germline V gene (reference sequence). CDR3 size: 14 residues. V was shortened by 5 bases and J by 7 bases, with 14 bases between the two germline ends.